The clone carrying this T cell receptor beta chain appeared a few times. No antigen is known for it. The data were obtained in a study of identical twins. Points from the study as a whole: Models predicted too little out-of-frame TCR alpha sharing in monozygotic twins. Zero-insertion analyses were open to partial confounding by invariant MAIT and iNKT cells. Abundant beta clonotypes from cord blood had fewer insertions, unlike memory repertoires, which showed none.

A universal primer site was incorporated via template switching, and the cDNA contained unique molecular identifiers. TCRdb ran MiXCR on the 5' RACE reads and lists one entry per CDR3 protein. The data hold around 670,000 distinct CDR3 sequences, with roughly 6% observed a single time. This CDR3 contains 15 residues. Germline V gives CDR1 SGHRS, CDR2 YFSETQ. V was shortened by 7 bases and J by 4 bases, with 19 bases between the two germline ends. The chain is built from TRBV5-1 and TRBJ2-3, with D perhaps given as TRBD1 or TRBD2 (5 bases each). This sequence was found in a man younger than 35 in good health. The sequencing input was naive T cells sorted from blood. Here the CDR3 reads CASWRSPEGPDTQYF. DNA for the CDR3: TGCGCCAGCTGGCGGAGCCCCGAGGGACCAGATACGCAGTATTTT.